This T cell receptor beta chain is from a study of shared clonotypes between healthy human individuals. At the level of the study: Donor ages ranged 18 to 49 years: a couple of women, a few men. Study observations and caveats: Genetic and exposure-history diversity was limited by the small donor number. When naive CD4 clonotypes were compared across several donors, approximately 4.9% were shared.

Some clones are missing from TCRdb's copy, which holds only in-frame ones; the method was immunoSEQ multiplex PCR. The data show around 600,000 clones, more than 95% seen once. Concerning this clone: Antigen specificity is unknown.

Trimming cost V 5 bases and J 1 base, with 12 bases left between them. This CDR3 region has 15 residues. Per the germline V gene, CDR1 is MDHEN and CDR2 is SYDVKM. The sequence was obtained from a woman in her twenties or thirties in good health. The chain is built from TRBV28 and TRBJ1-5; D perhaps matches TRBD1 (5 bases). The source material was naive CD4+ T cells sorted from blood. Subset: CD45RA+ positively selected. The DNA for the CDR3 is TGTGCCAGCAGTCCCTGGGGGGGAAGCAATCAGCCCCAGCATTTT. Its protein is CASSPWGGSNQPQHF.